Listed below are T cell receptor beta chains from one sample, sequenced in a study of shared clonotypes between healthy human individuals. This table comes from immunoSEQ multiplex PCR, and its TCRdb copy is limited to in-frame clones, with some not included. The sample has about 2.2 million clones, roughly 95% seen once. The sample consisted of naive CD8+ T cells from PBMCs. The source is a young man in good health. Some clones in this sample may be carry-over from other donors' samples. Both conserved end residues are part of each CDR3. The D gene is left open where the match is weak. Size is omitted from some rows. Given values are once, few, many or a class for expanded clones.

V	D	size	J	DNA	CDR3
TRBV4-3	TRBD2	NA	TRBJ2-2	TGCGCCAGCAGCCGCCCTAGCGGGAGAGGCACCGGGGAGCTGTTTTTT	CASSRPSGRGTGELFF
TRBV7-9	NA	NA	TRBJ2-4	TGTGCCAGCAGCTTAGGAGGCGTCCCCAAAAACATTCAGTACTTC	CASSLGGVPKNIQYF
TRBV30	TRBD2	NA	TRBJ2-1	TGTGCCTGGACAATCTTAGCGGGAGTTAAGGTTGAGCAGTTCTTC	CAWTILAGVKVEQFF
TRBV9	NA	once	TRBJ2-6	TGTGCCAGCACTCGCCCTGGGGCCAACGTCCTGACTTTC	CASTRPGANVLTF
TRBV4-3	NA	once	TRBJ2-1	TGCGCCAGCAGCCCCGGCGAGCAGCTACCTTTATACAATGAGCAGTTCTTC	CASSPGEQLPLYNEQFF
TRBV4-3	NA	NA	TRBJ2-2	TGCGCCAGCAGCCAAGAGCGGGGCAGGCGGAACACCGGGGAGCTGTTTTTT	CASSQERGRRNTGELFF
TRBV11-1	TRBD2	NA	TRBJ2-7	TGTGCCAGCAGCTTAGCGGCGGGAGGGGCGTTCTACGAGCAGTACTTC	CASSLAAGGAFYEQYF
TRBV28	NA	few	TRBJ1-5	TGTGCCAGCAGTTTACAGGTCAATCAGCCCCAGCATTTT	CASSLQVNQPQHF
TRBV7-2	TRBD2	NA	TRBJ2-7	TGTGCCAGCAGTCCTAGCGGGCACTCCTACGAGCAGTACTTC	CASSPSGHSYEQYF
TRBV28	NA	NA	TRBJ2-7	TGTGCCAGCAGTTCTCCTCATAGGACCTACGAGCAGTACTTC	CASSSPHRTYEQYF
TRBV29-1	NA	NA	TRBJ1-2	TGCAGCGTTGGGGGCGGAAACCGGGATGGCTACACCTTC	CSVGGGNRDGYTF
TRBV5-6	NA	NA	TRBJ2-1	TGTGCCAGCAGCTTGGGAAGCGGATGGGCGAATTCCTACAATGAGCAGTTCTTC	CASSLGSGWANSYNEQFF
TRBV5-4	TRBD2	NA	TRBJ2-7	TGTGCCAGCAGTCCTGCGGCGGCTAGCGGGAAATACGAGCAGTACTTC	CASSPAAASGKYEQYF
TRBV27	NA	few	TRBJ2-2	TGTGCCAGCAGTCCCATCGCGAACACCGGGGAGCTGTTTTTT	CASSPIANTGELFF
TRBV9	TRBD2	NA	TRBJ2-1	TGTGCCAGCAGCGTAGGCGGGAGGGGTTTCAATGAGCAGTTCTTC	CASSVGGRGFNEQFF
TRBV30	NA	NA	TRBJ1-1	TGTGCCTGGGTCGAACAGGCCGGTCGAGTGGGGAGCACTGAAGCTTTCTTT	CAWVEQAGRVGSTEAFF
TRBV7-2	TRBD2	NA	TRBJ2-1	TGTGCCAGCAGCCCCCTCTGGGGCGGGAGGGCATACAATGAGCAGTTCTTC	CASSPLWGGRAYNEQFF
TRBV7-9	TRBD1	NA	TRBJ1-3	TGTGCCAGCAGTTCCGGGACAGGGGGCAGGAGAAACACCATATATTTT	CASSSGTGGRRNTIYF
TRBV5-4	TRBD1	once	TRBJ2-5	TGTGCCAGCAGCAGCCTGACAGGGGGGGTCGCGGAGACCCAGTACTTC	CASSSLTGGVAETQYF
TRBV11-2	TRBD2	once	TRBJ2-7	TGTGCCAGCAGCTCCAGACTAGCGGGAGGGCCCGAGCAGTACTTC	CASSSRLAGGPEQYF
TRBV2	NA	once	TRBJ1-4	TGTGCCAGCAGGGATCCGGGACAAGAGGTGGAAAAACTGTTTTTT	CASRDPGQEVEKLFF
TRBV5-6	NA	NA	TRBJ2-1	TGTGCCAGCAGCTTCTTGGTCAATGAGCAGTTCTTC	CASSFLVNEQFF
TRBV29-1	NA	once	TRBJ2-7	TGCAGCGCCCGGGGTGGGCAGGTGCCATACGAGCAGTACTTC	CSARGGQVPYEQYF
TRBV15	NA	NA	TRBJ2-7	TGTGCCACCAGCAGAGCCCGGGACTCTTACGAGCAGTACTTC	CATSRARDSYEQYF
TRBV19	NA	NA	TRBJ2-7	TGTGCCACCTCGGGCAGGGTGTCCTACGAGCAGTACTTC	CATSGRVSYEQYF
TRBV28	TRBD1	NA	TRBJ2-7	TGTGCCAGCAGGAAGACAGGGGGCAACTACGAGCAGTACTTC	CASRKTGGNYEQYF
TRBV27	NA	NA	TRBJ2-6	TGTGCCAGCAGTTTATACGGGACCTCTGGGGCCAACGTCCTGACTTTC	CASSLYGTSGANVLTF
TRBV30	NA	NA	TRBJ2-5	TGTGCCTGGAGTGTATCCGGGGGTAGAATCGAGACCCAGTACTTC	CAWSVSGGRIETQYF
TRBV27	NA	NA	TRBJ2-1	TGTGCCAGCGACCAGTCAGGCCTGGGCGGGGCGAGCGGCAATGAGCAGTTCTTC	CASDQSGLGGASGNEQFF
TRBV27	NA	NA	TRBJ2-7	TGTGCCAGCAGTTCCCGAGTGCGGGCAGGCGAGCAGTACTTC	CASSSRVRAGEQYF
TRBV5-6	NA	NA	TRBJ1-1	TGTGCCAGCAGCTTTTACGGGAACACTGAAGCTTTCTTT	CASSFYGNTEAFF
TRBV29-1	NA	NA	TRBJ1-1	TGCAGCGAGGGGGGAGCTTTCTTT	CSEGGAFF
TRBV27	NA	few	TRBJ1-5	TGTGCCAGCAGTTTAGACAGTTATAGCAATCAGCCCCAGCATTTT	CASSLDSYSNQPQHF
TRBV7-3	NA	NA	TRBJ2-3	TGTGCCAGCAGCCCTACGGGTGGGGGAGATACGCAGTATTTT	CASSPTGGGDTQYF
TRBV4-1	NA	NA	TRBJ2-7	TGCGCCAGCAGCCAACCCGTCCACGGATTGGGGGAGCAGTACTTC	CASSQPVHGLGEQYF
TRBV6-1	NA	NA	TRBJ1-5	TGTGCCAGCAGGGACCCCTGGACCAATCAGCCCCAGCATTTT	CASRDPWTNQPQHF
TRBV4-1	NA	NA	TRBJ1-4	TGCGCCAGCAGCCCGGGACGGGTTGGGGAAAAACTGTTTTTT	CASSPGRVGEKLFF
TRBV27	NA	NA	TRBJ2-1	TGTGCCAGCACTCCCCGGAAGGGGGGGGTTATTGATGAGCAGTTCTTC	CASTPRKGGVIDEQFF
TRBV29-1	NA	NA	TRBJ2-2	TGCAGCGTTGAGGTCGGGAACACCGGGGAGCTGTTTTTT	CSVEVGNTGELFF
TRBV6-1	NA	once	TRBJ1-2	TGTGCCAGCAGTAGCCGTACCTTCGGCTACACCTTC	CASSSRTFGYTF
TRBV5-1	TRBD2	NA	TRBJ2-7	TGCGCCAGCAGCCCGACTAGCGGGAGGCTGTACGAGCAGTACTTC	CASSPTSGRLYEQYF
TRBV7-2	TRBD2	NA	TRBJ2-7	TGTGCCAGCAGCTATCTACTAGCGGACTCCTACGAGCAGTACTTC	CASSYLLADSYEQYF
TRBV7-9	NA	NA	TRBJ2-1	TGTGCCAGCAGACCTTCCCGCGGGACCTCCTACAATGAGCAGTTCTTC	CASRPSRGTSYNEQFF
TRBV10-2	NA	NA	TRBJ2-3	TGCGCCAGCAGTGACGGGGGTACGCAGTATTTT	CASSDGGTQYF
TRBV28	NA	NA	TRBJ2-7	TGTGCCAGCAGTTTCTGGCCCCGACTAGAAGCATACGAGCAGTACTTC	CASSFWPRLEAYEQYF
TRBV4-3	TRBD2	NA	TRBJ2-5	TGCGCCAGCAGCCAAGTCGTTACGGGAGGAATGGGACCCCAAGAGACCCAGTACTTC	CASSQVVTGGMGPQETQYF
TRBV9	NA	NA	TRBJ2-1	TGTGCCAGCAGCGTAGCCCCCTACAATGAGCAGTTCTTC	CASSVAPYNEQFF
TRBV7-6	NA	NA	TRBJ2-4	TGTGCCAGCAGTTACCTCAATCAAAACATTCAGTACTTC	CASSYLNQNIQYF
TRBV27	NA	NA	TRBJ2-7	TGTGCCAGCAGCCTGGGACCGAAACCCTACGAGCAGTACTTC	CASSLGPKPYEQYF
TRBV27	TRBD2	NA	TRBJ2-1	TGTGCCAGCAGCCCCGGGACTAGCGGGAGCGATGAGCAGTTCTTC	CASSPGTSGSDEQFF